Below, one TCR beta chain is given with its context. The V and J ends lost 3 bases and 3 bases respectively, with 12 bases between them. CDR1 is WSHSY and CDR2 is SAAADI in the germline V gene. The CDR3 length is 14 residues. The data originate from a study of blood T cell repertoires in COVID-19. The authors' processing: Nucleated cell counts were estimated from reference gene primer amplification. Clones were read by immunoSEQ multiplex PCR, and TCRdb kept only the in-frame ones, dropping some. That table is the source of V, J and clone size, and D and trimming were worked out from the DNA. Of 390,000 or so clones detected, approximately 89% appear once; the ten largest clones hold less than 11%.

The sequence came from a woman between 25 and 40 years old with COVID-19, enrolled during active disease. The V gene is TRBV10-2, the J gene TRBJ2-7; weak D call: TRBD2 (6 bases). Sequencing used peripheral blood. The CDR3 reads CASSESKEGYEQYF. Here the CDR3 DNA reads TGCGCCAGCAGTGAATCAAAGGAGGGCTACGAGCAGTACTTC.